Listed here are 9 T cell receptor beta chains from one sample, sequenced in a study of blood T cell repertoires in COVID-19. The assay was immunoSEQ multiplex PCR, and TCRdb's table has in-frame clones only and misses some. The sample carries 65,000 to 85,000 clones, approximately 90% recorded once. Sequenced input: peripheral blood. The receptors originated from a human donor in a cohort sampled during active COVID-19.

CDR3 residues: CASSLTRLAQETQYF. Here the CDR3 DNA reads TGTGCCAGCAGCCTGACGAGACTAGCGCAAGAGACCCAGTACTTC. V and J are TRBV7-9 and TRBJ2-5; TRBD2 agrees at 8 bases. Germline-derived CDR1 and CDR2 are SEHNR and FQNEAQ (reference sequence). The V gene end was trimmed by 5 bases and the J gene end by 2 bases; junction bases not matched to a gene: 7. The CDR3 is made up of 15 amino acids.

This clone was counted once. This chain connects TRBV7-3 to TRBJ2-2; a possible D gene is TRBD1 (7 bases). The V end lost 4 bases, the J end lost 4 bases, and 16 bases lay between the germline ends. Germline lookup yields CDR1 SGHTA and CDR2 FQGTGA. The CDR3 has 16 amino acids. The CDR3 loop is CASSSTGEAATGELFF. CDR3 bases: TGTGCCAGCAGCTCCACAGGGGAGGCGGCCACCGGGGAGCTGTTTTTT.

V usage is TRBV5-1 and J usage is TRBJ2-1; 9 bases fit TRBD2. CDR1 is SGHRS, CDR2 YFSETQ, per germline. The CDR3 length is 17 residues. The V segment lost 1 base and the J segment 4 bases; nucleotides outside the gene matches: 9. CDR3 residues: CASSLWSSGGRYNEQFF. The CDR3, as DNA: TGCGCCAGCAGCTTGTGGAGTAGCGGGGGACGATACAATGAGCAGTTCTTC.

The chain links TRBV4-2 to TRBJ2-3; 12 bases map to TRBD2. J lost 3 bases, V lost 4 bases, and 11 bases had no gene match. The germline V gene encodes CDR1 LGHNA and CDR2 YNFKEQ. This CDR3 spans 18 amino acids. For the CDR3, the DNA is TGTGCCAGCAGCCGGTACCCCCTAGCGGGGGGGCCGACAGATACGCAGTATTTT. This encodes CASSRYPLAGGPTDTQYF.

CDR3 sequence: CASSPRTSWVDTQYF. The CDR3 DNA reads TGTGCCAGCAGCCCCAGGACTAGCTGGGTAGATACGCAGTATTTT. The rearrangement joins TRBV11-1 to TRBJ2-3; 8 bases map to TRBD2. V shed 5 bases and J 5 bases; nucleotides not matched to a gene: 9. There are 15 residues in the CDR3. The germline CDR1 and CDR2 sequences are SGHAT and FQDESV (reference sequence).

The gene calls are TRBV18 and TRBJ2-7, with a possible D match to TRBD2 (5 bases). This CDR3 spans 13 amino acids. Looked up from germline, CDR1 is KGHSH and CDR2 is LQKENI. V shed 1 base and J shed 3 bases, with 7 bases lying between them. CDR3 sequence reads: CASSPRESYEQYF. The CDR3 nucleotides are TGTGCCAGCTCACCACGGGAGAGCTACGAGCAGTACTTC.

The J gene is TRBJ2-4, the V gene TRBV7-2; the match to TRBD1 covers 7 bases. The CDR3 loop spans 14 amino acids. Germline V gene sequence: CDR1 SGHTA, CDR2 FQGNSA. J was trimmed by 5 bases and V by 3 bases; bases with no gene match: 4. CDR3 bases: TGTGCCAGCAGCTTGACAGGGATGCAAAACATTCAGTACTTC. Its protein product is CASSLTGMQNIQYF.

Here the CDR3 reads CASSTDRPGANVLTF. The CDR3 nucleotides read TGCGCCAGCAGCACGGACAGACCTGGGGCCAACGTCCTGACTTTC. The chain employs TRBV5-1 and TRBJ2-6; TRBD1 might be the D (6 bases). This CDR3 contains 15 residues. Germline loops: CDR1 SGHRS, CDR2 YFSETQ. Trimming left V 4 bases short and J 2 bases short, with 10 bases between. The full variable domain, with the rest looked up from reference TRBV5-1 and TRBJ2-6, is KAGVTQTPRYLIKTRGQQVTLSCSPISGHRSVSWYQQTPGQGLQFLFEYFSETQRNKGNFPGRFSGRQFSNSRSEMNVSTLELGDSALYLCASSTDRPGANVLTFGAGSRLTVL.

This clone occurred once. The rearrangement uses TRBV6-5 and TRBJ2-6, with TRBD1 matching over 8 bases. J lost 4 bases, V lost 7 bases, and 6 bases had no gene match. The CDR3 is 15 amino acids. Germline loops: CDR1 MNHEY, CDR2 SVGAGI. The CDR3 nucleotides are TGTGCCAGCATTCAGGGGGCTCGGGGGGCCAACGTCCTGACTTTC. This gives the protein CASIQGARGANVLTF.